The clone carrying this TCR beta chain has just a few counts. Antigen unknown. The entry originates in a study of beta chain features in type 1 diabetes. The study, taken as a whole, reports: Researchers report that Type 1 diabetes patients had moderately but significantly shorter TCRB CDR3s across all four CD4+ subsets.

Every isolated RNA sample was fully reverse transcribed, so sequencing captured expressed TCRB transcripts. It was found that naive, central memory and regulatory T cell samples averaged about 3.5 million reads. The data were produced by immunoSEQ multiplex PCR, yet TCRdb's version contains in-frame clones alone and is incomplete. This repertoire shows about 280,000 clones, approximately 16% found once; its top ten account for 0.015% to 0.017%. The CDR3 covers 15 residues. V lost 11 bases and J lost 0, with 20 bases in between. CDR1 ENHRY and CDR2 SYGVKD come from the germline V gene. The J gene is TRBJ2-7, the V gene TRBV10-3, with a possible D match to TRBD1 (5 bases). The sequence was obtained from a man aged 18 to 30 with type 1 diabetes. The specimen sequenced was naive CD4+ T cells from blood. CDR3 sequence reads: CAPLPGRPISYEQYF. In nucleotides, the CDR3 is TGTGCCCCCCTCCCAGGGCGGCCGATCTCCTACGAGCAGTACTTC.